This T cell receptor beta chain was sequenced during a study of T cells in Graves' hyperthyroidism and ophthalmopathy. Stable hyperthyroidism: no ophthalmopathy progression over 18 months of follow-up. In the case of this clonotype: A much larger clone is a single base away; this may be a read error.

Amplification of TCR beta CDR3 regions was performed using RNA transcripts as template. Initially, a first-round RT-PCR of the TCR CDR3 employed the HTBI primer set. In TCRdb, the multiplex PCR reads were re-called with MiXCR into one record per CDR3 protein. The sample contains around 520,000 distinct CDR3 sequences, approximately 15% of which appear only once. This CDR3 has 13 amino acids. Germline lookup yields CDR1 MDHEN and CDR2 SYDVKM. The J gene is TRBJ2-4, the V gene TRBV28; TRBD2 matches at 7 bases. The clonotype comes from a woman in her thirties or forties with Graves' hyperthyroidism. The sample comprised blood. Here the CDR3 DNA reads TGTGCCAGCAGTTTGGGGAGGGTGAACATTCGGTACTTC. Its translation is CASSLGRVNIRYF. The variable domain in full, completed from reference TRBV28 and TRBJ2-4, reads DVKVTQSSRYLVKRTGEKVFLECVQDMDHENMFWYRQDPGLGLRLIYFSYDVKMKEKGDIPEGYSVSREKKERFSLILESASTNQTSMYLCASSLGRVNIRYFGAGTRLSVL.